This T cell receptor beta chain was sequenced during a study of cytomegalovirus exposure and HLA in healthy donors. Study observations and caveats: From TCR beta sequences, most subjects' HLA-A and HLA-B alleles were reportedly predicted accurately. Analysis performed later showed TCR beta chains linked to HLA being more clonally expanded than equally common others. Specificity of three CMV-associated chains for CMV antigens was verified in vitro. Upon later analysis, TCR association rates were observed to vary by HLA locus, being highest for DRB1 and lowest for HLA-C.

The study ran its PCR with 60 Vbeta and 13 Jbeta primers. Profiled with immunoSEQ multiplex PCR; TCRdb holds only in-frame clones, not every one. The profile shows some 80,000 clones, around 78% of them singletons. Losses at the gene ends were 0 bases for V and 6 bases for J; bases not matched to a gene: 7. This CDR3 has 17 residues. The germline CDR1 and CDR2 sequences are SGHAT and FQNNGV. Details on this clone: Its antigen is not known.

The chain links TRBV11-2 to TRBJ2-2, with 10 bases lining up with TRBD2. The sample comprised PBMCs. The sequence was obtained from a man younger than 30 in good health and CMV-seropositive. CDR3: CASSLDSSGGWPGELFF. For the CDR3, the DNA is TGTGCCAGCAGCTTAGATTCTAGCGGGGGCTGGCCCGGGGAGCTGTTTTTT.